The rows below give T cell receptor beta chains drawn from one sample of a study of cytomegalovirus exposure and HLA in healthy donors. Some clones are missing from TCRdb's copy, which holds only in-frame ones; the method was immunoSEQ multiplex PCR. The listing records 100,000 to 150,000 clones. Sequences were obtained from PBMCs. The source is a woman in her thirties or forties in good health and CMV-seropositive. Each CDR3 is given with its conserved first and last residue. A D gene is named only where the DNA matches it firmly.

d_gene	v_gene	j_gene	CDR3aa	CDR3nt
NA	TRBV14	TRBJ2-7	CASTSGESPRMEQYF	TGTGCCAGCACCTCGGGGGAGAGCCCCAGGATGGAGCAGTACTTC
TRBD1	TRBV19	TRBJ2-1	CASSWGQGSPSYNEQFF	TGTGCCAGTAGTTGGGGACAGGGATCTCCCTCCTACAATGAGCAGTTCTTC
NA	TRBV5-6	TRBJ2-7	CASSVTGPYEQYF	TGTGCCAGCAGCGTGACAGGCCCCTACGAGCAGTACTTC
NA	TRBV5-1	TRBJ1-1	CASSLSGDTEAFF	TGCGCCAGCAGCTTGAGCGGAGACACTGAAGCTTTCTTT
TRBD1	TRBV5-6	TRBJ2-7	CASSFPGQGNEQYF	TGTGCCAGCAGCTTCCCGGGACAGGGAAATGAGCAGTACTTC
NA	TRBV2	TRBJ1-4	CASSTGTPEKLFF	TGTGCCAGCAGTACCGGGACACCTGAAAAACTGTTTTTT
TRBD1	TRBV19	TRBJ2-2	CASSLRTGGNTGELFF	TGTGCCAGTAGTCTTCGGACAGGGGGAAACACCGGGGAGCTGTTTTTT
TRBD2	TRBV7-9	TRBJ2-1	CASISGGLVVEEQFF	TGTGCCAGCATCAGCGGTGGACTAGTTGTCGAGGAGCAGTTCTTC
TRBD1	TRBV27	TRBJ2-7	CASSLGTGGWNEQYF	TGTGCCAGCAGTTTAGGGACAGGGGGATGGAACGAGCAGTACTTC
TRBD1	TRBV30	TRBJ2-1	CAWSVPDRAYNEQFF	TGTGCCTGGAGTGTACCGGACAGGGCCTACAATGAGCAGTTCTTC
NA	TRBV15	TRBJ1-3	CATSRGSSGNTIYF	TGTGCCACCAGCAGAGGCAGCTCTGGAAACACCATATATTTT
NA	TRBV7-2	TRBJ1-5	CASSLSGGNQPQHF	TGTGCCAGCAGCTTATCGGGGGGGAATCAGCCCCAGCATTTT